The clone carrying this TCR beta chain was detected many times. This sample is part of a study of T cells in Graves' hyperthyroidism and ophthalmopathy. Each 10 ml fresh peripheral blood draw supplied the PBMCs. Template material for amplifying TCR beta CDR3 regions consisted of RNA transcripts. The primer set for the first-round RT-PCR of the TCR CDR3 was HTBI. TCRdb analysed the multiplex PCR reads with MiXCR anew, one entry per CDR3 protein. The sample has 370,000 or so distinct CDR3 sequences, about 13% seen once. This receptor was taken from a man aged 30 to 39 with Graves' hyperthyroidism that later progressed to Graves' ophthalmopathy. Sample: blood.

In DNA form, the CDR3 reads TGTGCCAGCACCTTCCGCCCCCTGAGAGGGGACATTCAGTACTTC. This translates into CASTFRPLRGDIQYF. This chain connects TRBV28 to TRBJ2-4; D may match TRBD1 or TRBD2 (5 bases each). The CDR3 spans 15 residues. Germline CDR1 MDHEN, CDR2 SYDVKM. Trimming took off 7 bases at V and 8 bases at J, with 21 bases between the two ends. Drawing the rest from reference TRBV28 and TRBJ2-4, the complete variable domain is DVKVTQSSRYLVKRTGEKVFLECVQDMDHENMFWYRQDPGLGLRLIYFSYDVKMKEKGDIPEGYSVSREKKERFSLILESASTNQTSMYLCASTFRPLRGDIQYFGAGTRLSVL.